Included here is one T cell receptor (beta chain) sequence, with context. Documented time point: pretreatment peripheral blood. Data came from immunoSEQ multiplex PCR; TCRdb stores just in-frame clones and leaves some out. The profile shows some 43,000 clones, approximately 80% of them singletons. This sample was taken from a study of PD-L1 blockade in urothelial cancer. Across the whole study: T cells were recovered from blood samples at a median of roughly 130,000.

The ends lost 3 bases at V and 6 bases at J; junction bases unmatched: 6. CDR3 length: 15 residues. The germline V gene encodes CDR1 SEHNR and CDR2 FQNEAQ (reference sequence). This sequence joins TRBV7-9 and TRBJ1-1; 11 bases align to TRBD1. The material was PBMCs, obtained around atezolizumab (anti-PD-L1) treatment. This sequence was found in a man aged 55 to 70 with urothelial cancer. CDR3 bases: TGTGCCAGCAGCTTTCAGTCGGGACAGGGGGCTGAAGCTTTCTTT. Its translation is CASSFQSGQGAEAFF.